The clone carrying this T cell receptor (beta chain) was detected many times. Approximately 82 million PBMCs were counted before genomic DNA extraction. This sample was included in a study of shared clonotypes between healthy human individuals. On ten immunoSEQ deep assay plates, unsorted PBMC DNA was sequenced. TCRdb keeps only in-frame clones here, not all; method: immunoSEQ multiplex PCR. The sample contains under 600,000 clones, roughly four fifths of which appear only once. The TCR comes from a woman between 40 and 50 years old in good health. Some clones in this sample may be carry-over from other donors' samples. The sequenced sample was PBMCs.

CDR3 nucleotides: TGCAGCACCCGGGACGGATTACATGCCGATACGCAGTATTTT. Translating it yields CSTRDGLHADTQYF. The rearrangement links TRBV29-1 to TRBJ2-3, with D tentatively TRBD1 or TRBD2 (5 bases each). Germline V gene lookup returns CDR1 SQVTM and CDR2 ANQGSEA. V lost 8 bases, J lost 6 bases, and 21 bases lay in between. This CDR3 contains 14 residues.